The sequence of this T cell receptor beta chain was determined in a study of identical twins. Everyone who gave samples was a healthy Caucasian. Study outcomes and limitations: Insertion counts were lower in abundant cord blood beta clonotypes, a trend that memory repertoires did not show. Conclusions leaned on cross-sectional statistical analysis and did not track the same donors over time.

This clonotype was counted once. As yet, its antigen is unknown. TCRdb used MiXCR to reprocess the 5' RACE reads, holding one entry per CDR3 protein. The repertoire holds fewer than 500,000 distinct CDR3 sequences, with roughly an eighth as singletons. The data were also submitted as part of a second study, on yellow fever vaccine responses in identical twins.

Sequences were obtained from CD4+ T cells sorted from blood. This receptor was identified in a woman younger than 35 in good health.

CDR3 region: CASSLSRTSGGDEQFF. Here the CDR3 DNA reads TGTGCCAGCAGCTTAAGCAGGACTAGCGGGGGAGATGAGCAGTTCTTC. The chain carries TRBV7-3 and TRBJ2-1; 13 bases agree with TRBD2. V shed 1 base, J shed 8 bases, and the junction held 5 bases outside the gene matches. The CDR3 runs 16 residues. Per germline, CDR1 SGHTA and CDR2 FQGTGA.